What follows are 31 T cell receptor beta chains derived from one specimen sequenced in a study of shared clonotypes between healthy human individuals. The naive CD8 subset, CD45RO-negative cells positively selected for CCR7, excluded terminally differentiated effector memory CD45RA+ cells. Data came from immunoSEQ multiplex PCR; TCRdb stores just in-frame clones and leaves some out. The sample lists about 800,000 clones; roughly 96% were seen once. Source material: naive CD8+ T cells sorted from blood. These receptors originate from a young man in good health.

The chain links TRBV15 to TRBJ2-1; the match to TRBD2 covers 13 bases. Germline trimming cut 1 base from V and 7 bases from J; bases unmatched to any gene: 4. Germline loops: CDR1 LNHNV, CDR2 YYDKDF (reference sequence). The CDR3 is 16 residues long. CDR3 DNA: TGTGCCACCAGCAGAGTCGGGACTAGCGGGATAAATGAGCAGTTCTTC. Its translation is CATSRVGTSGINEQFF.

The rearrangement uses TRBV7-9 and TRBJ1-1; 9 nucleotides agree with TRBD1. Germline assignment: CDR1 SEHNR and CDR2 FQNEAQ (reference sequence). V was pared by 7 bases and J by 5 bases, with 8 bases of the junction left unmatched. This CDR3 has 14 amino acids. The CDR3 sequence is CASTIQGAQTEAFF. In nucleotides, the CDR3 is TGTGCCAGCACGATACAGGGGGCGCAGACTGAAGCTTTCTTT.

This chain joins TRBV5-1 and TRBJ2-2; D gene uncertain. V was cut by 6 bases and J by 4 bases, with 16 bases left in between. Germline V gene lookup returns CDR1 SGHRS and CDR2 YFSETQ. The CDR3 runs to 15 residues. The CDR3 coding sequence is TGCGCCAGCAACCCCCTAAATTGGGGCACCGGGGAGCTGTTTTTT. This encodes CASNPLNWGTGELFF.

This sequence joins TRBV7-9 and TRBJ1-1; D is ambiguous. With 5 bases removed from V and 0 bases from J, the gap between germline ends came to 10 bases. The germline CDR1 and CDR2 sequences are SEHNR and FQNEAQ (reference sequence). The CDR3 runs to 14 residues. The CDR3 protein is CASSPGRMNTEAFF. CDR3 bases: TGTGCCAGCAGCCCCGGGAGGATGAACACTGAAGCTTTCTTT.

The V and J genes are TRBV27 and TRBJ2-7; D unclear. V lost 8 bases and J 0 bases, leaving 17 bases between the germline ends. This CDR3 has 15 residues. CDR1 is MNHEY, CDR2 SMNVEV, per germline (reference sequence). CDR3 region: CASEFKGTISYEQYF. CDR3 sequence (DNA): TGTGCCAGCGAGTTTAAGGGTACGATCTCCTACGAGCAGTACTTC.

This clone was counted a few times. CDR3 coding DNA: TGTGCCAGCAGCCGTCTCTCTAGCGCGCACAATGAGCAGTTCTTC. Translating it yields CASSRLSSAHNEQFF. The chain joins TRBV5-5 to TRBJ2-1; D might be TRBD2 (6 bases). CDR3 length equals 15 residues. The V gene's germline CDR1 is SGHKS and CDR2 YYEKEE (reference sequence). V lost 4 bases and J lost 5, with 16 bases in between. Variable domain in full (rest from reference TRBV5-5 and TRBJ2-1): DAGVTQSPTHLIKTRGQQVTLRCSPISGHKSVSWYQQVLGQGPQFIFQYYEKEERGRGNFPDRFSARQFPNYSSELNVNALLLGDSALYLCASSRLSSAHNEQFFGPGTRLTVL.

This sequence joins TRBV15 and TRBJ2-7; 8 bases line up with TRBD1. The CDR3 covers 13 residues. The V and J ends lost 5 bases and 9 bases, in that order; junction bases with no gene match: 9. Germline CDR1 is LNHNV and CDR2 is YYDKDF (reference sequence). The CDR3 here is CATSGGQAWGQYF. The CDR3 nucleotides read TGTGCCACCAGCGGGGGACAGGCCTGGGGGCAGTACTTC.

About this clone: Within the sample, other DNA sequences also encode this same CDR3. The V call is TRBV27, the J call TRBJ2-6; possibly TRBD2 for D (5 bases). V dropped 6 bases and J dropped 0 bases, with 6 bases sitting between them. Germline V gives CDR1 MNHEY, CDR2 SMNVEV (reference sequence). The CDR3 covers 14 residues. CDR3 bases: TGTGCCAGCAGGGGGAGCTCTGGGGCCAACGTCCTGACTTTC. Translated, it gives CASRGSSGANVLTF.

This chain connects TRBV11-1 to TRBJ2-2; TRBD2 matches 7 bases. CDR1 and CDR2 (germline): SGHAT, FQDESV (reference sequence). The CDR3 is made up of 16 amino acids. The trim removed 5 bases at V and 0 bases at J, leaving 6 bases unmatched. The CDR3 DNA follows: TGTGCCAGCAGCCGCGGGGGACCTACGAACACCGGGGAGCTGTTTTTT. Translating gives CASSRGGPTNTGELFF.

The DNA of the CDR3 is TGTGCCAGCAGCCCGAGGATCCCGGGCGATACGCAGTATTTT. Translation: CASSPRIPGDTQYF. This chain uses TRBV7-9 with TRBJ2-3; unclear D gene. Germline V gene lookup returns CDR1 SEHNR and CDR2 FQNEAQ (reference sequence). The CDR3 loop spans 14 amino acids. The V gene lost 5 bases and the J gene lost 6 bases, with 15 bases spanning the gap.

The gene calls are TRBV14 and TRBJ2-7; D ambiguous. Germline lookup yields CDR1 SGHDN and CDR2 FVKESK. V was pared by 6 bases and J by 1 base, with 13 bases between. The CDR3 consists of 14 residues. In DNA form, the CDR3 reads TGTGCCAGCAGTGAAAGGCTAGGTTCCTACGAGCAGTACTTC. Its protein product is CASSERLGSYEQYF.

The chain joins TRBV7-9 to TRBJ2-5; D may be TRBD2 (5 bases). V was shortened by 5 bases and J by 4 bases, with 23 bases between the two germline ends. Germline CDR1 and CDR2: SEHNR and FQNEAQ (reference sequence). The CDR3 totals 17 residues. The CDR3 DNA follows: TGTGCCAGCAGCCCTCCACTAGGAACCCCCGAAGGAGAGACCCAGTACTTC. It is translated as CASSPPLGTPEGETQYF.

V gene TRBV27 combines with J gene TRBJ2-2; no clear D gene. Germline-derived CDR1 and CDR2 are MNHEY and SMNVEV (reference sequence). The V end lost 5 bases, the J end lost 6 bases, and 10 bases lay between the germline ends. This CDR3 is 13 amino acids long. The CDR3 loop is CASSPDSPGELFF. DNA of the CDR3: TGTGCCAGCAGTCCAGACTCTCCCGGGGAGCTGTTTTTT.

The chain carries TRBV6-5 and TRBJ1-1, with D maybe TRBD1 (5 bases). This CDR3 region has 14 residues. Germline CDR1 is MNHEY and CDR2 is SVGAGI. The V end was cut by 2 bases, the J end by 1 base, with 8 bases between. This chain's CDR3 is CASSYGTGNTEAFF. Here the CDR3 DNA reads TGTGCCAGCAGTTACGGGACGGGGAACACTGAAGCTTTCTTT.

As DNA, the CDR3 is TGCGCCAGCAGCCAAGAGACAGGGGCTAATGAGCAGTTCTTC. Translating gives CASSQETGANEQFF. The chain combines TRBV4-1 with TRBJ2-1; 8 bases agree with TRBD1. J was trimmed by 7 bases and V by 0 bases; bases with no gene match: 2. CDR1 is MGHRA and CDR2 is YSYEKL in the germline V gene. There are 14 residues in the CDR3.

The chain couples TRBV27 to TRBJ1-2; weak D call: TRBD1 (5 bases). The V gene's germline CDR1 is MNHEY and CDR2 SMNVEV (reference sequence). V lost 5 bases, J lost 4 bases, and 14 bases lay in between. The CDR3 loop spans 14 amino acids. The CDR3 is CASSIARGSYGYTF. The CDR3 DNA is TGTGCCAGCAGTATAGCCCGGGGGAGCTATGGCTACACCTTC.

Concerning this clone: One end of the junction varies from germline; a read error may be responsible. The chain recombines TRBV7-7 with TRBJ2-1, with no clear D. The CDR3 sequence is 10 residues long. In germline, CDR1 is SSHAT, CDR2 FNYEAQ (reference sequence). The CDR3 region has the DNA TGTGCTAGCAGCCACAATGAGCAGTTCTTC. Amino acids: CASSHNEQFF.

The genes are TRBV4-1 and TRBJ2-7; no clear D. There are 15 residues in the CDR3. V was cut by 2 bases and J by 0 bases, with 11 bases left in between. Germline V CDR1 and CDR2: MGHRA, YSYEKL. The DNA of the CDR3 is TGCGCCAGCAGCCAATCGTCTCCGAGCTCCTACGAGCAGTACTTC. Its translation: CASSQSSPSSYEQYF.

This rearrangement joins TRBV2 to TRBJ2-7; no definite D call. The germline V gene has CDR1 SNHLY and CDR2 FYNNEI. The CDR3 runs 11 residues. V was shortened by 3 bases and J by 5 bases, with 5 bases between the two germline ends. Here the CDR3 DNA reads TGTGCCAGCAGTGACTTAGACGAGCAGTACTTC. The encoded protein is CASSDLDEQYF.

This chain connects TRBV7-2 to TRBJ2-3; D not certain. The germline gives CDR1 SGHTA, CDR2 FQGNSA. This CDR3 spans 16 amino acids. Trimming removed 1 base from V and 4 bases from J, with 15 bases in between. The CDR3 sequence is CASSLGVGRPADTQYF. Written as DNA, the CDR3 is TGTGCCAGCAGCTTAGGTGTAGGGCGCCCAGCAGATACGCAGTATTTT.

As for this clone: At the DNA level, this CDR3 is encoded by other sequences in the same sample as well. This sequence joins TRBV7-9 and TRBJ2-7, with D hard to call. In germline, CDR1 is SEHNR, CDR2 FQNEAQ (reference sequence). V lost 5 bases to trimming and J lost 3 bases, with 8 bases between them. The CDR3 runs to 12 residues. The CDR3 loop reads CASSPTGYEQYF. CDR3 DNA: TGTGCCAGCAGCCCCACGGGCTACGAGCAGTACTTC.

The chain combines TRBV6-6 with TRBJ1-2, with 7 positions matching TRBD1. With 5 bases clipped from V and 4 bases from J, the junction kept 7 bases outside the gene matches. CDR3 length equals 14 residues. From germline, CDR1 is MNHNY and CDR2 SVGAGI (reference sequence). For the CDR3, the DNA is TGTGCCAGCAGTGATTACAGGGGAGGCTATGGCTACACCTTC. Amino acid sequence: CASSDYRGGYGYTF.

This chain links TRBV27 with TRBJ2-7; D is possibly TRBD1 (6 bases). Germline CDR1 reads MNHEY; CDR2 reads SMNVEV (reference sequence). The length of the CDR3 is 15 residues. V was trimmed by 4 bases and J by 2 bases, leaving 15 bases between them. The CDR3 reads CASSSLGQNAYEQYF. The CDR3, as DNA: TGTGCCAGCAGTTCCCTCGGACAGAACGCCTACGAGCAGTACTTC.

V and J are TRBV27 and TRBJ2-5; tentative D call: TRBD1 (5 bases). The length of the CDR3 is 13 residues. V gave up 3 bases and J gave up 5 bases, with 10 bases separating them. CDR1 and CDR2 from the germline V gene are MNHEY and SMNVEV (reference sequence). Written as DNA, the CDR3 is TGTGCCAGCAGTTTCAGGGTATGGGAGACCCAGTACTTC. It translates to CASSFRVWETQYF.

The rearrangement joins TRBV5-1 to TRBJ2-7; D remains ambiguous. In germline, CDR1 is SGHRS, CDR2 YFSETQ. The germline V and J ends were trimmed by 4 bases and 12 bases, with 20 bases remaining between them. The CDR3 sequence is 13 residues long. The DNA for the CDR3 is TGCGCCAGCAGCCCCCTACTCTCGGAAATTACGTACTTC. Amino acids: CASSPLLSEITYF.

The chain is built from TRBV2 and TRBJ1-5; no clear D gene. The ends were cut back, 2 bases at V and 2 bases at J, with 7 bases in the middle. The germline gives CDR1 SNHLY, CDR2 FYNNEI. The CDR3 consists of 14 residues. This CDR3 reads CASSEWAGNQPQHF. CDR3 nucleotide sequence: TGTGCCAGCAGTGAATGGGCAGGCAATCAGCCCCAGCATTTT.

About this clone itself: Other nucleotide sequences from this sample produce the same CDR3. This sequence joins TRBV27 and TRBJ2-3, with D unclear. V shed 5 bases and J shed 0 bases, with 6 bases lying between them. Germline assignment: CDR1 MNHEY and CDR2 SMNVEV (reference sequence). CDR3 size: 13 residues. The CDR3 spells CASSLLSTDTQYF. The CDR3 DNA follows: TGTGCCAGCAGTCTCCTTAGCACAGATACGCAGTATTTT.

The chain is built from TRBV5-1 and TRBJ2-1; no definite D call. Germline assignment: CDR1 SGHRS and CDR2 YFSETQ. The CDR3 consists of 16 residues. V lost 0 bases, J lost 4 bases, and 14 bases lay in between. CDR3 residues: CASSLEGAFGYNEQFF. CDR3 nucleotide sequence: TGCGCCAGCAGCTTGGAAGGCGCCTTTGGTTACAATGAGCAGTTCTTC.

This clone was observed once. V is TRBV6-5 and J is TRBJ2-7; D is possibly TRBD1 (5 bases). With 10 bases removed from V and 6 bases from J, the gap between germline ends came to 16 bases. CDR1 MNHEY and CDR2 SVGAGI come from the germline V gene. CDR3 length: 12 amino acids. The CDR3 spells CATQGVQGEQYF. The CDR3 DNA sequence: TGTGCCACCCAAGGGGTTCAGGGCGAGCAGTACTTC.

The genes are TRBV27 and TRBJ2-1, with TRBD2 as a possible D gene (5 bases). Germline V gene sequence: CDR1 MNHEY, CDR2 SMNVEV (reference sequence). The CDR3 runs 14 residues. Trimming stripped 3 bases from V and 4 bases from J, with 10 bases between. The CDR3 DNA reads TGTGCCAGCAGTTTTTCTAGCTCGTACAATGAGCAGTTCTTC. Protein: CASSFSSSYNEQFF.

The genes are TRBV7-3 and TRBJ2-7; a weak D match, TRBD1 (5 bases). Trimming stripped 5 bases from V and 3 bases from J, with 20 bases between. The CDR3 is made up of 16 amino acids. Germline V gene lookup returns CDR1 SGHTA and CDR2 FQGTGA. Written as DNA, the CDR3 is TGTGCCAGCAGCCACCCCCTCGAGACAGATGTCTACGAGCAGTACTTC. Protein sequence: CASSHPLETDVYEQYF.